The present TCR beta chain was sequenced within a study of blood T cell repertoires in COVID-19. Background on the study: Samples representing acute and convalescent COVID-19 were sourced from the United States, Italy and Spain. The cDNA or gDNA used as material had been derived from T cells, B-cell-depleted T cells, or PBMCs.

J lost 10 bases, V lost 2 bases, and 15 bases had no gene match. This CDR3 is built from 17 residues. As processed by the authors: Cell counts per sample came from amplifying reference gene primers. The table came from immunoSEQ multiplex PCR; TCRdb's copy has only in-frame clones and leaves some out. V, J and clone size are those of that table, while D and trimming were read from the DNA. The profile shows a few hundred thousand clones, just under 85% of them singletons. The chain joins TRBV23-1 to TRBJ2-3; the match to TRBD2 covers 10 bases. TRBV23-1 is assigned to the ORF class and has an uncertain function. The sequence was obtained from an older man with acute or convalescent COVID-19. What was sequenced was peripheral blood. CDR3 residues: CASSQTAGGPPPQPQYF. The CDR3 DNA sequence: TGCGCCAGCAGTCAAACAGCGGGAGGGCCCCCCCCACAACCGCAGTATTTT.